The rows below give T cell receptor beta chains drawn from one sample of a study of blood T cell repertoires in COVID-19. Profiling relied on immunoSEQ multiplex PCR, and the TCRdb table lists in-frame clones only, not all of them. The sample consists of approximately 52,000 clones, about 90% of them appearing once. Sequencing input: peripheral blood. All receptors come from a human donor in a cohort sampled during active COVID-19. Each CDR3 is given with its conserved first and last residue. The D gene is left open where the match is weak. Rows may omit the clone size; those that give it use once, few, many or a size class.

J | V | length | D | size | DNA | CDR3
TRBJ1-1 | TRBV28 | 15 | TRBD1 | . | TGTGCCAGCAGTTCGGGAGCAGGGGGGAACACTGAAGCTTTCTTT | CASSSGAGGNTEAFF
TRBJ1-2 | TRBV5-1 | 15 | TRBD1 | few | TGCGCCAGCAGCTTCTCGACAGGGCGAGACTATGGCTACACCTTC | CASSFSTGRDYGYTF
TRBJ1-1 | TRBV24-1 | 13 | . | once | TGTGCCACCAGTGATTTTAGGGGCACTGAAGCTTTCTTT | CATSDFRGTEAFF
TRBJ1-1 | TRBV19 | 17 | TRBD1 | . | TGTGCCAGTAGTACCCTTGGAGGGGGCGCAAGGGTCACTGAAGCTTTCTTT | CASSTLGGGARVTEAFF
TRBJ1-2 | TRBV28 | 14 | . | . | TGTGCCAGCAGTTTGAAGAGAGCGGGCTATGGCTACACCTTC | CASSLKRAGYGYTF
TRBJ2-1 | TRBV4-1 | 16 | TRBD1 | . | TGCGCCAGCAGCCAAGAGGGGACAGGAGTCTACAATGAGCAGTTCTTC | CASSQEGTGVYNEQFF
TRBJ2-2 | TRBV10-2 | 19 | TRBD2 | . | TGCGCCAGCAGTTGGACTAGCGGGAGGGCGAACGCGAACACCGGGGAGCTGTTTTTT | CASSWTSGRANANTGELFF
TRBJ1-2 | TRBV11-2 | 13 | . | . | . | CASSFGQGSFRTF
TRBJ1-1 | TRBV5-1 | 15 | . | once | TGCGCCAGCAGCCCCTCAGGACAGAGCAACACTGAAGCTTTCTTT | CASSPSGQSNTEAFF
TRBJ2-1 | TRBV6-5 | 16 | TRBD2 | once | TGTGCCAGCAGTTGGACTAGCACCGACTCATACAATGAGCAGTTCTTC | CASSWTSTDSYNEQFF
TRBJ2-4 | TRBV20-1 | 11 | . | . | TGCAGTGCTAGCCATAAAAACATTCAGTACTTC | CSASHKNIQYF
TRBJ2-7 | TRBV6-5 | 16 | TRBD2 | . | TGTGCCAGCAGTTGGGGCGGGGGACGTGGGACCTACGAGCAGTACTTC | CASSWGGGRGTYEQYF
TRBJ2-1 | TRBV9 | 17 | TRBD2 | . | TGTGCCAGCAGCGTAGGAGGGACTAGCGGGAGTCCGAATGAGCAGTTCTTC | CASSVGGTSGSPNEQFF
TRBJ2-1 | TRBV6-6 | 16 | TRBD2 | . | TGTGCCAGCAGGTCTAGCGGGTCTAGGTCAAACAATGAGCAGTTCTTC | CASRSSGSRSNNEQFF
TRBJ2-5 | TRBV28 | 13 | TRBD1 | . | TGTGCCAGCAGTGGACAGGGATTAGGGACCCAGTACTTC | CASSGQGLGTQYF
TRBJ2-1 | TRBV20-1 | 15 | . | . | TGCAGTGCTAGTGACTCCGGGACTCATAACAATGAGCAGTTCTTC | CSASDSGTHNNEQFF
TRBJ2-6 | TRBV19 | 19 | . | . | TGTGCCAGTAGTAACCGAGTTGTTGGGGCAGGGTCTGGGGCCAACGTCCTGACTTTC | CASSNRVVGAGSGANVLTF
TRBJ2-5 | TRBV18 | 17 | . | . | TGTGCCAGCTCACCACCGAAGCCCCTCGGGGTCAAAGAGACCCAGTACTTC | CASSPPKPLGVKETQYF
TRBJ1-2 | TRBV6-6 | 13 | TRBD1 | once | TGTGCCAGCACCAGTGACAGGGGGTATGGCTACACCTTC | CASTSDRGYGYTF
TRBJ2-1 | TRBV9 | 19 | TRBD2 | . | TGTGCCAGCAGCCCCCGCCGACTAGCGGGAGGGGGACCCTACAATGAGCAGTTCTTC | CASSPRRLAGGGPYNEQFF
TRBJ1-2 | TRBV7-9 | 14 | TRBD1 | once | TGTGCCAGCAGCAACGGGACAGGGGGCCGTGGCTACACCTTC | CASSNGTGGRGYTF
TRBJ2-2 | TRBV5-4 | 13 | . | . | TGTGCCAGCAGCTTGGATCTAGGAGGGGAGCTGTTTTTT | CASSLDLGGELFF
TRBJ2-7 | TRBV6-1 | 14 | . | . | TGTGCCAGCAGTGAAGGCGACATATCCTACGAGCAGTACTTC | CASSEGDISYEQYF
TRBJ2-5 | TRBV19 | 13 | TRBD2 | . | TGTGCCAGTACCTGGGCTAGCGGAGAGACCCAGTACTTC | CASTWASGETQYF
TRBJ1-6 | TRBV4-1 | 13 | . | . | TGCGCCAGCAGCCAGGACAACCTTTCACCCCTCCACTTT | CASSQDNLSPLHF
TRBJ1-2 | TRBV28 | 13 | TRBD1 | . | TGTGCCAGCAGTTGGGGACAGAAATATGGCTACACCTTC | CASSWGQKYGYTF
TRBJ2-3 | TRBV7-6 | 15 | . | . | TGTGCCAGCAGCTTGCAGGGGATGGGGACAGATACGCAGTATTTT | CASSLQGMGTDTQYF
TRBJ2-7 | TRBV28 | 16 | TRBD1 | . | TGTGCCAGCAGTTCACCGGGACAGGGGCCACCCTACGAGCAGTACTTC | CASSSPGQGPPYEQYF
TRBJ1-1 | TRBV11-3 | 13 | . | . | TGTGCCAGCAGCCTCCAGGGATCTACTGAAGCTTTCTTT | CASSLQGSTEAFF
TRBJ1-3 | TRBV6-1 | 14 | . | once | TGTGCCAGCAGTGAGCGACAGGTCTGGGACACCATATATTTT | CASSERQVWDTIYF
TRBJ2-1 | TRBV23-1 | 15 | . | . | TGCGCCAGTCACCCCTTGGAGGGTAGGGACAATGAGCAGTTCTTC | CASHPLEGRDNEQFF
TRBJ2-3 | TRBV24-1 | 18 | TRBD2 | . | TGTGCCACCAGTTCACTAGCGGGAGGCCTGTCAGACACAGATACGCAGTATTTT | CATSSLAGGLSDTDTQYF
TRBJ1-1 | TRBV11-2 | 13 | . | . | TGTGCCAGCAAAGTGACTTGGAACACTGAAGCTTTCTTT | CASKVTWNTEAFF
TRBJ1-1 | TRBV10-2 | 13 | . | . | TGCGCCAGCAGTGACAGGGAGGGAACTGAAGCTTTCTTT | CASSDREGTEAFF
TRBJ1-1 | TRBV6-5 | 14 | . | . | TGTGCCAGCAGCGCAGGGGTTATGAACACTGAAGCTTTCTTT | CASSAGVMNTEAFF
TRBJ1-5 | TRBV4-1 | 15 | . | few | TGCGCCAGCAGCCAAGTCCCGGGGAGCAATCAGCCCCAGCATTTT | CASSQVPGSNQPQHF
TRBJ2-5 | TRBV2 | 14 | TRBD2 | . | TGTGCCAGCTCACAGGGACTAGTCCAAGAGACCCAGTACTTC | CASSQGLVQETQYF
TRBJ1-1 | TRBV19 | 15 | TRBD1 | . | TGTGCCAGTAGTCTTAGACAGGGTCTGAGCACTGAAGCTTTCTTT | CASSLRQGLSTEAFF
TRBJ2-3 | TRBV18 | 17 | TRBD2 | . | TGTGCCAGCTCCCCTCTTCTAGCGGGAGGACGCACAGATACGCAGTATTTT | CASSPLLAGGRTDTQYF
TRBJ2-6 | TRBV11-2 | 15 | . | few | TGTGCCAGCACCTGGGAGGCCTCTGGGGCCAACGTCCTGACTTTC | CASTWEASGANVLTF
TRBJ2-7 | TRBV19 | 14 | TRBD2 | . | TGTGCCAGCAGACTAGCGGGAAGCTCCTACGAGCAGTACTTC | CASRLAGSSYEQYF
TRBJ2-7 | TRBV5-6 | 14 | TRBD1 | . | TGTGCCAGCAGCTTGAGACAGGGCACCTACGAGCAGTACTTC | CASSLRQGTYEQYF